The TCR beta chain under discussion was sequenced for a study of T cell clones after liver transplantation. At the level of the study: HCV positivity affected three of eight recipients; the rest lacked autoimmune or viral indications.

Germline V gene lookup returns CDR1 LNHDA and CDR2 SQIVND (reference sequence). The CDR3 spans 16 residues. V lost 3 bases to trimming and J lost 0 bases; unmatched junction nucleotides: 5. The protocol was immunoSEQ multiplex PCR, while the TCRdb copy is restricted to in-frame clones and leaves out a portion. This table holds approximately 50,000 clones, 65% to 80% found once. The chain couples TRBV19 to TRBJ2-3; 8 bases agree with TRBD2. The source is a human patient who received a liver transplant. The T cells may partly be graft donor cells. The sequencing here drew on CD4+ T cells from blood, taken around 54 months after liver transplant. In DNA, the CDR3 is TGTGCCAGTAGTATGTCAGCGGGGGATAGCACAGATACGCAGTATTTT. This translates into CASSMSAGDSTDTQYF.